The next 2 T cell receptor beta chains were all read from a single sample in a study of cytomegalovirus exposure and HLA in healthy donors. Repertoires were generated with immunoSEQ multiplex PCR, while TCRdb's copy carries only in-frame clones and drops some. The sample has 68,000 or so clones; roughly nine tenths are singletons. Sequenced sample: PBMCs. Source of these receptors: a woman between 18 and 30 years old in good health and CMV-seronegative.

CDR3 sequence: CSLTRGTSGTGETQYF. Here the CDR3 DNA reads TGCAGCCTTACTAGAGGGACTAGCGGGACGGGTGAGACCCAGTACTTC. This chain uses TRBV29-1 with TRBJ2-5; TRBD2 matches 13 bases. The germline V gene encodes CDR1 SQVTM and CDR2 ANQGSEA. J was trimmed by 5 bases and V by 8 bases; bases with no gene match: 14. The CDR3 runs to 16 residues.

The CDR3 spells CSVVFSGHTGELFF. CDR3 DNA sequence: TGCAGCGTTGTTTTTAGCGGACACACCGGGGAGCTGTTTTTT. The gene calls are TRBV29-1 and TRBJ2-2; maybe TRBD2 (6 bases). V was cut by 4 bases and J by 3 bases, with 12 bases left in between. The CDR3 has 14 residues. Germline CDR1 and CDR2: SQVTM and ANQGSEA.